This T cell receptor beta chain emerged from a study of lymphopenia after photon versus proton radiotherapy. The data were produced by immunoSEQ multiplex PCR, yet TCRdb's version contains in-frame clones alone and is incomplete. The sample shows 15,000 to 20,000 clones, 86% of them seen only once. The length of the CDR3 is 13 residues. CDR1 and CDR2 (germline): SGHVS, FNYEAQ. Trimming cost V 6 bases and J 1 base, with 9 bases left between them. The rearrangement uses TRBV7-6 and TRBJ1-1, with D tentatively TRBD1 (6 bases). This material consisted of peripheral blood, taken from a patient treated with proton-based radiotherapy. This TCR came from a man in his sixties or seventies with pancreatic cancer. The CDR3 sequence is CASRRTANTEAFF. CDR3 nucleotide sequence: TGTGCCAGCAGGAGGACAGCGAACACTGAAGCTTTCTTT.